The 20 T cell receptor beta chains presented below share a single source sample, sequenced in a study of radiotherapy plus CTLA-4 blockade in lung cancer. Profiled with immunoSEQ multiplex PCR; TCRdb holds only in-frame clones, not every one. The sample lists about 38,000 clones, about 80% occurring once. The specimen was peripheral blood, collected from a patient treated with radiotherapy plus ipilimumab. The receptors shown here come from a human donor with non-small cell lung cancer who had stable disease on radiotherapy plus ipilimumab.

In regard to this clone: This is likely a read error, given that the CDR3 carries no conserved phenylalanine or tryptophan at its end. The gene calls are TRBV6-5 and TRBJ1-2; 8 bases match TRBD1. This CDR3 comprises 16 residues. Germline assignment: CDR1 MNHEY and CDR2 SVGAGI. In nucleotides, the CDR3 is TGTGCCAGCAGTTCCGCCCGGGACAGGACAAACTATGACTACACCCTC. Translated: CASSSARDRTNYDYTL.

The V gene is TRBV7-8, the J gene TRBJ1-1; D is ambiguous. CDR3 size: 10 residues. V was trimmed by 8 bases and J by 5 bases, leaving 6 bases between them. Germline V gives CDR1 SGHVS, CDR2 FQNEAQ. CDR3 nucleotide sequence: TGTGCCAGCTCCGGGACTGAAGCTTTCTTT. Translating it yields CASSGTEAFF.

This clone was counted between two and nine times. The rearrangement joins TRBV6-1 to TRBJ1-2; 8 nucleotides match TRBD1. Germline loops: CDR1 MNHNS, CDR2 SASEGT. After removal of 8 bases from V and 8 bases from J, the junction contained 13 bases not matched to a gene. The CDR3 is 14 amino acids. CDR3 residues: CASVDRTGTSGYTF. In nucleotides, the CDR3 is TGTGCCAGCGTAGATAGGACAGGGACTTCGGGCTACACCTTC.

In this sample, this clone is large (0.1 to 1%). The gene calls are TRBV29-1 and TRBJ1-5, with 11 bases lining up with TRBD1. The CDR3 is 15 residues long. The V gene's germline CDR1 is SQVTM and CDR2 ANQGSEA. V lost 6 bases and J lost 5; bases outside the gene matches: 9. CDR3 protein: CSVGGQGERDQPQHF. The CDR3 DNA reads TGCAGCGTCGGGGGACAGGGGGAAAGGGATCAGCCCCAGCATTTT.

V and J are TRBV6-4 and TRBJ1-4, with D maybe TRBD1 (6 bases). CDR3 length equals 14 residues. In germline, CDR1 is MRHNA, CDR2 SNTAGT. V was shortened by 7 bases and J by 7 bases, with 16 bases between the two germline ends. CDR3: CASNTGTESEKLFF. CDR3 DNA sequence: TGTGCCAGCAATACAGGGACGGAAAGTGAAAAACTGTTTTTT.

In its sample, this clone was seen a few times. This sequence joins TRBV9 and TRBJ1-4, with 9 bases aligning to TRBD1. With 4 bases clipped from V and 3 bases from J, the junction kept 1 base outside the gene matches. Germline V gives CDR1 SGDLS, CDR2 YYNGEE. The CDR3 contains 14 residues. The CDR3 sequence: CASSRQGANEKLFF. CDR3 in DNA: TGTGCCAGCAGCCGACAGGGGGCTAATGAAAAACTGTTTTTT.

V usage is TRBV7-3 and J usage is TRBJ1-1, with D perhaps matching TRBD1 (6 bases). Between the trimmed V and J ends, which lost 5 bases and 6 bases, there was a span of 13 bases. Germline V gene data show CDR1 as SGHTA and CDR2 as FQGTGA. CDR3 size: 13 residues. The CDR3 sequence is CASSLDRQSEAFF. The CDR3 DNA sequence: TGTGCCAGCAGCCTAGACAGGCAATCTGAAGCTTTCTTT.

In the case of this clone: One junction end does not reproduce the germline sequence, and a read error may be involved. The rearrangement uses TRBV6-1 and TRBJ2-6; D ambiguous. This CDR3 contains 15 residues. The V gene's germline CDR1 is MNHNS and CDR2 SASEGT. For the CDR3, the DNA is TGTGCCAGCAGGGAAGACGACTCTGGGGCCAACGTCCTGACTTTC. Its translation: CASREDDSGANVLTF.

This clone showed up just a few times. CDR3 coding DNA: TGTGCCAGCAGTCCCCGGGGGATCCGGCAGGGAGGAGATACGCAGTATTTT. Protein: CASSPRGIRQGGDTQYF. The J gene is TRBJ2-3, the V gene TRBV27; TRBD2 might be the D (6 bases). Germline assignment: CDR1 MNHEY and CDR2 SMNVEV (reference sequence). The CDR3 has 17 amino acids. Trimming stripped 5 bases from V and 5 bases from J, with 23 bases between.

The V call is TRBV2, the J call TRBJ1-3; D unclear. Trimming pared 6 bases from V and 5 bases from J, leaving 17 bases between. Germline CDR1 is SNHLY and CDR2 is FYNNEI. There are 15 residues in the CDR3. Written as DNA, the CDR3 is TGTGCCAGCAGCCCGACTGGAAGTAGTAGAAACACCATATATTTT. This codes for CASSPTGSSRNTIYF.

The chain uses TRBV19 and TRBJ1-1; D is ambiguous. This CDR3 is built from 15 residues. V lost 3 bases and J lost 0, with 11 bases in between. Germline-derived CDR1 and CDR2 are LNHDA and SQIVND (reference sequence). The CDR3 coding sequence is TGTGCCAGTAGTATCCAGCCGGGATTGAACACTGAAGCTTTCTTT. Translation gives CASSIQPGLNTEAFF. Looking up the rest from reference TRBV19 and TRBJ1-1 gives the full variable domain: DGGITQSPKYLFRKEGQNVTLSCEQNLNHDAMYWYRQDPGQGLRLIYYSQIVNDFQKGDIAEGYSVSREKKESFPLTVTSAQKNPTAFYLCASSIQPGLNTEAFFGQGTRLTVV.

This chain connects TRBV28 to TRBJ1-2; D is perhaps TRBD1 (6 bases). The CDR3 has 12 amino acids. V lost 5 bases and J lost 7, with 11 bases in between. CDR1 is MDHEN and CDR2 is SYDVKM in the germline V gene. The CDR3 protein is CASSQDSPGYTF. CDR3 sequence (DNA): TGTGCCAGCAGTCAGGACAGCCCTGGCTACACCTTC.

This chain joins TRBV11-2 and TRBJ2-3, with 7 bases matching TRBD2. The V gene end was trimmed by 7 bases and the J gene end by 3 bases; junction bases not matched to a gene: 10. The germline gives CDR1 SGHAT, CDR2 FQNNGV. The CDR3 has 15 amino acids. CDR3 nucleotide sequence: TGTGCCAGCACCCTAGAAGCCGGGAGGACAGATACGCAGTATTTT. Protein product: CASTLEAGRTDTQYF.

The genes are TRBV6-1 and TRBJ2-7, with D hard to call. The germline V gene encodes CDR1 MNHNS and CDR2 SASEGT. The CDR3 sequence is 14 residues long. V dropped 3 bases and J dropped 3 bases, with 12 bases sitting between them. The CDR3: CASSDYAEDYEQYV. In nucleotides, the CDR3 is TGTGCCAGCAGTGATTACGCAGAAGACTACGAGCAGTACGTC.

This clone is a singleton in its sample. V and J are TRBV5-4 and TRBJ2-5; 7 bases fit TRBD1. Trimming removed 2 bases from V and 5 bases from J; junction bases left unmatched: 6. Germline V gene sequence: CDR1 SGHNT, CDR2 YYREEE (reference sequence). The CDR3 totals 14 residues. CDR3 region: CASSFTGADETQYF. As DNA, the CDR3 is TGTGCCAGCAGCTTCACAGGGGCGGACGAGACCCAGTACTTC.

The rearrangement uses TRBV5-5 and TRBJ1-1; 9 positions match TRBD1. After removal of 4 bases from V and 5 bases from J, the junction contained 12 bases not matched to a gene. Germline V gives CDR1 SGHKS, CDR2 YYEKEE (reference sequence). The CDR3 has 16 amino acids. Written as DNA, the CDR3 is TGTGCCAGCAGCCCCCGGACAGGGGCCGGGGGGACTGAAGCTTTCTTT. The encoded protein is CASSPRTGAGGTEAFF. The complete variable domain, with remaining parts taken from reference TRBV5-5 and TRBJ1-1, reads DAGVTQSPTHLIKTRGQQVTLRCSPISGHKSVSWYQQVLGQGPQFIFQYYEKEERGRGNFPDRFSARQFPNYSSELNVNALLLGDSALYLCASSPRTGAGGTEAFFGQGTRLTVV.

The V and J genes are TRBV5-4 and TRBJ2-3, with 15 positions matching TRBD2. This CDR3 contains 17 residues. Germline lookup yields CDR1 SGHNT and CDR2 YYREEE (reference sequence). Trimming at V came to 3 bases and at J to 5 bases, leaving 7 bases not matched to a gene. DNA for the CDR3: TGTGCCAGCAGCTCACGGACTAGCGGGGGGGCCAAAGATACGCAGTATTTT. Its translation is CASSSRTSGGAKDTQYF.

This chain uses TRBV7-2 with TRBJ1-2, with 9 bases lining up with TRBD1. The trim removed 4 bases at V and 6 bases at J, leaving 6 bases unmatched. The CDR3 is made up of 14 amino acids. Germline CDR1 and CDR2: SGHTA and FQGNSA. The CDR3 reads CASSSGQGVNGYTF. CDR3 DNA sequence: TGTGCCAGCAGCTCGGGACAGGGAGTCAATGGCTACACCTTC. Using reference TRBV7-2 and TRBJ1-2 for the parts outside the CDR3, the full variable domain is GAGVSQSPSNKVTEKGKDVELRCDPISGHTALYWYRQSLGQGLEFLIYFQGNSAPDKSGLPSDRFSAERTGGSVSTLTIQRTQQEDSAVYLCASSSGQGVNGYTFGSGTRLTVV.

CDR3: CAIHGSNYGYTF. CDR3 sequence (DNA): TGTGCCATCCACGGGAGTAACTATGGCTACACCTTC. V and J are TRBV10-3 and TRBJ1-2, with D unclear. The V gene's germline CDR1 is ENHRY and CDR2 SYGVKD. CDR3 length: 12 residues. Trimming shortened V by 8 bases and J by 1 base, and 8 bases separated the two germline ends.

This sequence joins TRBV5-1 and TRBJ1-2, with 10 bases aligning to TRBD1. CDR3 length: 14 residues. Germline V gene data show CDR1 as SGHRS and CDR2 as YFSETQ. V was clipped by 4 bases and J by 3 bases; unmatched bases: 3. The CDR3, as DNA: TGCGCCAGCAGCCCAGGACAGGGGGACTATGGCTACACCTTC. This translates into CASSPGQGDYGYTF.